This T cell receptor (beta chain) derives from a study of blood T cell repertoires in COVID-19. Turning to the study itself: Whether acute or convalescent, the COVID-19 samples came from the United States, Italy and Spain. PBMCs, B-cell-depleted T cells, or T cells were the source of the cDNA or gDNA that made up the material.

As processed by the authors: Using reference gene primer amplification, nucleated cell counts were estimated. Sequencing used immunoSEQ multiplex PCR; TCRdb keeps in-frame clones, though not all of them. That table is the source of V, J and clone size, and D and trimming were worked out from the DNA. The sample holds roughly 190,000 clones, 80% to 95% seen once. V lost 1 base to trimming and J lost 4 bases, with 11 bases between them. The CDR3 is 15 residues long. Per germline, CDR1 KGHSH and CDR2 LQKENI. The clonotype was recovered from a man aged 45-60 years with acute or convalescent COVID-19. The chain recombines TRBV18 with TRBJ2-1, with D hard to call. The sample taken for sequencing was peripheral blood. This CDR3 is CASSPQERGYNEQFF. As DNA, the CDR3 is TGTGCCAGCTCACCACAGGAGCGAGGTTACAATGAGCAGTTCTTC.